This entry concerns a single T cell receptor beta chain. Libraries were prepared by immunoSEQ multiplex PCR; TCRdb keeps only in-frame clonotypes and omits some of them. The sample has about 30,000 clones, approximately 90% seen once. Documented time point: new active TB diagnosis, blood taken before or within 7 days of starting treatment. The data originate from a study of T cells in tuberculosis. Unmatched junction bases numbered 4, after V lost 4 bases and J lost 4 bases. Germline values: CDR1 SQVTM, CDR2 ANQGSEA. CDR3 size: 16 residues. The receptor was derived from an adult with tuberculosis. J is TRBJ2-6 and V is TRBV29-1, with 13 bases that match TRBD2. Sequenced here: PBMCs, sampled at tuberculosis diagnosis. The CDR3 loop reads CSVAGLAGRGANVLTF. The CDR3 region has the DNA TGCAGCGTTGCGGGACTAGCGGGGAGAGGGGCCAACGTCCTGACTTTC.